The T cell receptor beta chain described here comes from a study of cytomegalovirus exposure and HLA in healthy donors. It was the roughly 130-subject validation cohort, separate from the 666-subject first cohort, to which the donors belonged. Germline values: CDR1 LNHDA, CDR2 SQIVND (reference sequence). The CDR3 spans 13 residues. The method was immunoSEQ multiplex PCR; TCRdb's version includes in-frame clones alone and lacks a portion of them. This repertoire shows 200,000 or so clones, approximately 80% found once; its top ten account for 10% to 15%. Sequenced: PBMCs. The receptor comes from a woman aged 25-40 years in good health and CMV-seropositive. The chain is built from TRBV19 and TRBJ1-5; D is perhaps TRBD1 (5 bases). As DNA, the CDR3 is TGTGGGGTAGGGGCCCTAGCGGGTCAGCCCCAGCATTTT. Translating gives CGVGALAGQPQHF.